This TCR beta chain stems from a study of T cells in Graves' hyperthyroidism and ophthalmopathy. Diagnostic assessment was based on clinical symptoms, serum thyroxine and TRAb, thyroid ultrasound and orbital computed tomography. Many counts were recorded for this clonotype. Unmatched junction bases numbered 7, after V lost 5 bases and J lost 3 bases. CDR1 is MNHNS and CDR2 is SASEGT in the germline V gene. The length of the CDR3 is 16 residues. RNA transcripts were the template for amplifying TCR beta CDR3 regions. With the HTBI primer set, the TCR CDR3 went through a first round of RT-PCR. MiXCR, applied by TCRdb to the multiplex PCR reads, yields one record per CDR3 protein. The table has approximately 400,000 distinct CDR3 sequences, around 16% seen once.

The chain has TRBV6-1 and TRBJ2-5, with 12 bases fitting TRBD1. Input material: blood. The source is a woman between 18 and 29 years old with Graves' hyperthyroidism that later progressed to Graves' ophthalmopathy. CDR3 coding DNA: TGTGCCAGCAGTAGGGGACAGGGGGCTTGGGAAGAGACCCAGTACTTC. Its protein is CASSRGQGAWEETQYF.